This TCR beta chain was documented in a study of blood T cell repertoires in COVID-19. CDR3 size: 14 residues. Germline V lookup: CDR1 MNHNS, CDR2 SASEGT. Trimming removed 2 bases from V and 2 bases from J, with 9 bases in between. Per the original methods: Reference gene primer amplification in the assay estimated nucleated cell counts. The data were produced by immunoSEQ multiplex PCR, yet TCRdb's version contains in-frame clones alone and is incomplete. D and trimming come from the DNA, and the V and J calls and clone size come from that table. Counted here are 70,000 or so clones, about 80% occurring once; the ten biggest clones make up 35%.

This clonotype was obtained from an older woman with acute or convalescent COVID-19. The chain employs TRBV6-1 and TRBJ1-1; weak D call: TRBD1 (5 bases). Input material: peripheral blood. The CDR3 here is CASSEYRGNTEAFF. CDR3 DNA sequence: TGTGCCAGCAGTGAATATAGGGGAAACACTGAAGCTTTCTTT.